This T cell receptor (beta chain) was recovered during a study of beta chain features in type 1 diabetes. Findings and caveats of the study: Sampled from patients, naive, central memory and Treg TCRB repertoires appeared more similar than those sampled from healthy donors.

As every portion of the isolated RNA was reverse transcribed, the sequencing read expressed TCRB transcripts. Naive, central memory and regulatory T cell samples averaged around 3.5 million immunoSEQ reads each. Sequencing was performed with immunoSEQ multiplex PCR; in TCRdb, only in-frame clones are kept and a portion is missing. In the table there are roughly 380,000 clones, around 19% of which are singletons. Germline V gives CDR1 SQVTM, CDR2 ANQGSEA. The CDR3 sequence is 14 residues long. The V gene lost 4 bases and the J gene lost 5 bases, with 17 bases spanning the gap. This clone was seen a few times. Its antigen is unknown.

Specimen: naive CD4+ T cells from blood. V usage is TRBV29-1 and J usage is TRBJ1-1; tentatively, D is TRBD1 (6 bases). The source is a woman aged 18-35 years in good health. The CDR3 DNA sequence: TGCAGCGTTGCCGGGCCGGGGGGCGGGACTGAAGCTTTCTTT. It is translated as CSVAGPGGGTEAFF.